This record looks at one TCR beta chain sequence and its context. CDR3 length: 15 residues. Trimming stripped 1 base from V and 4 bases from J, with 14 bases between. The V gene's germline CDR1 is SEHNR and CDR2 FQNEAQ (reference sequence). This sample stems from a study of CD8+ T cells in alopecia areata. Treatment reported: oral pan-JAK inhibitor, 5-10 mg twice daily. Sequencing templates came from extracted RNA that was reverse transcribed into cDNA. TCRdb's copy holds only in-frame clones and misses some; the assay was immunoSEQ multiplex PCR. The profile shows 190,000 or so clones, roughly 61% of them singletons.

This sequence joins TRBV7-9 and TRBJ2-7, with D uncertain. The material sequenced was CD8+ T cells sorted from blood, taken at week 24, from a patient treated with tofacitinib. This TCR came from a human donor with alopecia areata. DNA of the CDR3: TGTGCCAGCAGCTTAGAGGGCAGAGACGGATACGAGCAGTACTTC. This gives the protein CASSLEGRDGYEQYF.